This T cell receptor beta chain was retrieved from a study of T cells after yellow fever vaccination (dated by TCRdb to the late 2010s). For the study in its entirety: Libraries from fractions with low cell numbers were prepared with the SMART-Seq v4 Ultra Low Input RNA kit. To follow T-cell clones before and after primary and booster YFV17D yellow fever vaccination, bulk TCR alpha and beta repertoires were sequenced over time. Two healthy male donors, one aged 18 to 30 and one aged 30 to 40 years, made up the cohort. Blood was collected at multiple timepoints before and after primary and secondary immunization, and bulk PBMC replicates and cell subsets were isolated. What the work shows at the level of the full study, not this receptor alone: A small share of clonotypes was detected in both CD4 and CD8 compartments, with the overlap likely arising from convergent recombination. Compared with the primary T-cell response, the secondary T-cell response was weaker but faster, peaking on day 5 rather than day 15. Because the study included only a couple of donors, the extent to which the findings can be generalized is limited. Most clones expanded after primary vaccination (almost 97% of CD4 and roughly 90% of CD8) were re-detected after the booster, suggesting that broad memory maintenance occurred. Because abundant contaminating clonotypes from the bulk population could be contained in FACS-sorted repertoires, computational filtering was required.

CDR1 and CDR2, looked up from the germline V gene, are SGDLS and YYNGEE. Measured from the cysteine to the phenylalanine, the CDR3 is 17 residues long. Only the CDR3 region is kept as DNA, spanning 51 bases read in frame from base 1. Cut back by 3 bases and 2 bases, the V and J ends lie 20 bases apart. TCRdb lists the instrument as Illumina NovaSeq 6000. TCR cDNA was synthesized by 5'RACE template switching, which introduced a universal primer site and unique molecular identifiers. Priming of cDNA synthesis was performed from both the TCR alpha and TCR beta constant segments. Library amplification used two PCR steps, and the second PCR step added sample barcodes and sequencing adapters. Libraries were sequenced on Illumina HiSeq 2500 (2x100 bp) or NovaSeq (2x150 bp). As for how the authors treated the data: MIGEC was used to demultiplex reads and collapse the reads into UMI consensus sequences, and MiXCR was used for V(D)J alignment. Vaccine-responding clonotypes were defined with edgeR using replicate PBMC samples, requiring FDR below 0.01 and a log2 fold change above 5 up to day 15. CD4 or CD8 identity was assigned to each bulk clonotype according to whether the clonotype was present at higher abundance in the sequenced CD4 repertoire or the sequenced CD8 repertoire. The raw public reads went through TCRdb reprocessing: fastp at Q25, MiXCR clone calling, in-frame beta chains kept. Identical CDR3 protein sequences are pooled into one entry, listed with their most common genes and DNA. The V and J calls here are based on TCRdb, not the publication. This sample comprises some 350,000 distinct CDR3 sequences, 3% to 4.5% of them detected only once. The ten most abundant clones make up roughly a quarter of the sample.

This clonotype was seen only a few times. It has no known antigen specificity. Base qualities are not at hand, and no much larger clone is one base apart. In the paper's terms, the treatment or condition label means: live attenuated yellow fever vaccine strain. At each blood-draw timepoint, two biological replicates of bulk PBMCs were collected. A standard Ficoll-Paque protocol was used to isolate PBMCs from peripheral blood. TriZol was used to extract RNA from bulk PBMCs, CD4 and CD8 fractions, and dextramer-positive and dextramer-negative fractions. This receptor chain uses TRBV9 and TRBJ1-2; TRBD1 could be the D gene, as 6 bases match. The sample in question was PBMCs, obtained 5 days after the yellow fever booster vaccination. The TCR sequence derives from a man between 18 and 29 years old who received the YFV17D yellow fever vaccine. The sequenced DNA is TGTGCCAGCAGCGCCCATCGCCGCTTAGGGGGGAACTATGGCTACACCTTC. Translated, it gives CASSAHRRLGGNYGYTF.